A selection of T cell receptor beta chains follows, all from one sample in a study of T cells in Graves' hyperthyroidism and ophthalmopathy. TCRdb reprocessed the multiplex PCR reads with MiXCR, giving one entry per CDR3 protein. The sample lists approximately 530,000 distinct CDR3 sequences; 20% were seen once. The specimen was blood. Every receptor here comes from a man aged 40-49 years with Graves' ophthalmopathy. Each CDR3 is given with its conserved first and last residue. The order of the fields is D gene, CDR3 length, J gene, clone size, V gene, CDR3 protein, CDR3 DNA. A D gene is named only where the DNA matches it firmly. Rows may omit the clone size; those that give it use once, few, many or a size class.

D gene: TRBD1
CDR3 length: 15
J gene: TRBJ1-2
clone size: NA
V gene: TRBV5-1
CDR3 protein: CASSQGQTLNYGYTF
CDR3 DNA: TGCGCCAGCAGCCAGGGACAGACTCTTAACTATGGCTACACCTTC

D gene: TRBD2
CDR3 length: 14
J gene: TRBJ2-7
clone size: NA
V gene: TRBV2
CDR3 protein: CASRGLAREGEQYF
CDR3 DNA: TGTGCCAGCAGGGGGTTAGCTAGGGAGGGCGAGCAGTACTTC

D gene: TRBD1
CDR3 length: 15
J gene: TRBJ2-7
clone size: NA
V gene: TRBV4-1
CDR3 protein: CASSQIGTGSYEQYF
CDR3 DNA: TGCGCCAGCAGCCAGATCGGGACAGGGTCCTACGAGCAGTACTTC

D gene: TRBD2
CDR3 length: 17
J gene: TRBJ2-1
clone size: NA
V gene: TRBV27
CDR3 protein: CASSFSSGRFIANEQFF
CDR3 DNA: TGTGCCAGCAGTTTTTCTAGCGGGAGGTTCATAGCCAATGAGCAGTTCTTC

D gene: TRBD1
CDR3 length: 14
J gene: TRBJ1-4
clone size: NA
V gene: TRBV10-3
CDR3 protein: CAISEGRGREKLFF
CDR3 DNA: TGTGCCATCAGTGAGGGGAGGGGGCGTGAAAAACTGTTTTTT

D gene: NA
CDR3 length: 12
J gene: TRBJ1-6
clone size: few
V gene: TRBV28
CDR3 protein: CASSDQRSPLHF
CDR3 DNA: TGTGCCAGCAGTGACCAGAGATCACCCCTCCACTTT

D gene: TRBD1
CDR3 length: 15
J gene: TRBJ1-6
clone size: NA
V gene: TRBV6-1
CDR3 protein: CASSERDSRNSPLHF
CDR3 DNA: TGTGCCAGCAGTGAAAGGGACAGTCGTAATTCACCCCTCCACTTT

D gene: TRBD2
CDR3 length: 16
J gene: TRBJ2-1
clone size: NA
V gene: TRBV5-1
CDR3 protein: CASSPSTSGGGSEQFF
CDR3 DNA: TGCGCCAGCAGCCCATCGACTAGCGGGGGGGGGAGTGAGCAGTTCTTC

D gene: TRBD1
CDR3 length: 15
J gene: TRBJ1-6
clone size: NA
V gene: TRBV7-2
CDR3 protein: CASSLDAGGRSPLHF
CDR3 DNA: TGTGCCAGCAGCTTAGACGCAGGGGGGAGATCACCCCTCCACTTT

D gene: NA
CDR3 length: 14
J gene: TRBJ1-1
clone size: many
V gene: TRBV27
CDR3 protein: CASSTTAIHSEAFF
CDR3 DNA: TGTGCCAGCAGCACAACTGCAATACACTCTGAAGCTTTCTTT

D gene: NA
CDR3 length: 14
J gene: TRBJ2-2
clone size: NA
V gene: TRBV3-1
CDR3 protein: CASRREQGFGELFF
CDR3 DNA: TGTGCCAGCAGGCGTGAACAGGGTTTCGGGGAGCTGTTTTTT

D gene: NA
CDR3 length: 17
J gene: TRBJ2-7
clone size: few
V gene: TRBV6-4
CDR3 protein: CASSESMAAVFSYEQYF
CDR3 DNA: TGTGCCAGCAGTGAATCGATGGCAGCGGTGTTTTCCTACGAGCAGTACTTC

D gene: NA
CDR3 length: 16
J gene: TRBJ1-1
clone size: many
V gene: TRBV4-1
CDR3 protein: CASSPVPRPSNTEAFF
CDR3 DNA: TGCGCCAGCAGCCCGGTTCCGCGACCCTCGAACACTGAAGCTTTCTTT

D gene: TRBD2
CDR3 length: 16
J gene: TRBJ2-7
clone size: NA
V gene: TRBV18
CDR3 protein: CASSPQGLAGGYEQYF
CDR3 DNA: TGTGCCAGCTCACCCCAGGGACTAGCGGGGGGATACGAGCAGTACTTC

D gene: TRBD1
CDR3 length: 14
J gene: TRBJ1-1
clone size: few
V gene: TRBV27
CDR3 protein: CASSVDRGRTEAFF
CDR3 DNA: TGTGCCAGCAGTGTAGACAGGGGTAGGACTGAAGCTTTCTTT

D gene: TRBD2
CDR3 length: 14
J gene: TRBJ2-5
clone size: NA
V gene: TRBV11-2
CDR3 protein: CASRAGLAGETQYF
CDR3 DNA: TGTGCCAGCAGAGCCGGACTAGCGGGAGAGACCCAGTACTTC

D gene: TRBD1
CDR3 length: 14
J gene: TRBJ1-4
clone size: few
V gene: TRBV27
CDR3 protein: CASRGTASGEKLFF
CDR3 DNA: TGTGCCAGCAGAGGGACAGCCTCGGGGGAAAAACTGTTTTTT

D gene: NA
CDR3 length: 13
J gene: TRBJ1-1
clone size: many
V gene: TRBV7-3
CDR3 protein: CASAPGGSTEAFF
CDR3 DNA: TGTGCCAGCGCCCCTGGGGGGAGCACTGAAGCTTTCTTT

D gene: NA
CDR3 length: 18
J gene: TRBJ2-1
clone size: NA
V gene: TRBV19
CDR3 protein: CASSSRYTANPTLNEQFF
CDR3 DNA: TGTGCCAGCTCATCTAGGTATACGGCGAACCCGACCTTGAATGAGCAGTTCTTC

D gene: TRBD2
CDR3 length: 18
J gene: TRBJ2-1
clone size: NA
V gene: TRBV7-8
CDR3 protein: CASSLGPVSSGRGNEQFF
CDR3 DNA: TGTGCCAGCAGCTTAGGCCCAGTATCTAGCGGGAGGGGTAATGAGCAGTTCTTC

D gene: TRBD1
CDR3 length: 15
J gene: TRBJ1-1
clone size: many
V gene: TRBV7-2
CDR3 protein: CASSPSGQGTTEAFF
CDR3 DNA: TGTGCCAGCAGCCCGTCGGGACAGGGGACAACTGAAGCTTTCTTT

D gene: NA
CDR3 length: 14
J gene: TRBJ2-3
clone size: NA
V gene: TRBV29-1
CDR3 protein: CSVVGLENTDTQYF
CDR3 DNA: TGCAGCGTCGTGGGACTGGAAAACACAGATACGCAGTATTTT

D gene: NA
CDR3 length: 15
J gene: TRBJ1-1
clone size: NA
V gene: TRBV6-1
CDR3 protein: CASSDKADGYTEAFF
CDR3 DNA: TGTGCCAGCAGTGATAAGGCCGACGGGTACACTGAAGCTTTCTTT